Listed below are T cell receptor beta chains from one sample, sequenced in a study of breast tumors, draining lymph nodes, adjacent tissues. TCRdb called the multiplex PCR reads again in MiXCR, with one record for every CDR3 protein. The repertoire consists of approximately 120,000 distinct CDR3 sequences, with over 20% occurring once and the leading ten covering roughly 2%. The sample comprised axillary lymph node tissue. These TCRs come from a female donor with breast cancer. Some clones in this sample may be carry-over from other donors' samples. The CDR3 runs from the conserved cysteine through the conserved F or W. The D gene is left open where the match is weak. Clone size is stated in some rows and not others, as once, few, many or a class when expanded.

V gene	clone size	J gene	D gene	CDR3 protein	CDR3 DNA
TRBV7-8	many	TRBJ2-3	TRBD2	CASSLGGGSPQGSGLDTQYF	TGTGCCAGCAGCTTAGGGGGGGGTAGTCCCCAAGGATCTGGCCTAGATACGCAGTATTTT
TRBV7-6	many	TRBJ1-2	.	CASSLAGGYGYTF	TGTGCCAGCAGCTTAGCCGGGGGCTATGGCTACACCTTC
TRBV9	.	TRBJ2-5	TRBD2	CASSPRPGTSSQETQYF	TGTGCCAGCAGCCCCCGCCCCGGGACTAGCAGCCAAGAGACTCAGTACTTC
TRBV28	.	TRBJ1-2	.	CASKRRIYGYTF	TGTGCCAGCAAGCGCAGGATCTATGGCTACACCTTC
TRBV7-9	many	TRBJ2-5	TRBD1	CASSSIQGKETQYF	TGTGCCAGCAGCTCAATACAGGGGAAAGAGACCCAGTACTTC
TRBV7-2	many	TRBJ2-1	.	CASRRTSSSYNEQFF	TGTGCCAGCAGACGTACTTCTAGCTCCTACAATGAGCAGTTCTTC
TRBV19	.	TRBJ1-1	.	CASSRGPNTEAFF	TGTGCCAGTAGTAGGGGCCCGAACACTGAAGCTTTCTTT
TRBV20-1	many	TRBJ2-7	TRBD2	CSATTSGSSYEQYF	TGCAGTGCCACGACTAGCGGGAGCTCCTACGAGCAGTACTTC
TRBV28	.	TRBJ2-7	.	CASSPPGRPYEQYF	TGTGCCAGCAGTCCCCCGGGACGGCCCTACGAGCAGTACTTC
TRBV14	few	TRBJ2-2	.	CASSRRSTVFSGELFF	TGTGCCAGCAGCCGCAGATCGACAGTTTTTTCCGGGGAGCTGTTTTTT
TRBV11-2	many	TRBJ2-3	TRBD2	CASSFGLAGGDTQYF	TGTGCCAGCAGCTTCGGACTAGCGGGGGGAGATACGCAGTATTTT
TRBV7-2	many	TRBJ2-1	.	CASSLTNPTRNPEQFF	TGTGCCAGCAGCCTAACAAACCCTACCAGGAACCCTGAGCAGTTCTTC
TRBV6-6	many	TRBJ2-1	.	CASSYNDRENNEQFF	TGTGCCAGCAGTTACAACGACCGGGAGAACAATGAGCAGTTCTTC
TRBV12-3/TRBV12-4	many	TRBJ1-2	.	CASSPQVGYGYTF	TGTGCCAGCAGTCCCCAGGTTGGCTATGGCTACACCTTC
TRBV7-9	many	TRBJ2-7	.	CASSFPNGPYEQYF	TGTGCCAGCAGCTTTCCTAACGGGCCCTACGAGCAGTACTTC
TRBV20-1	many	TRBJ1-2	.	CSARSKGNYGYTF	TGCAGTGCTAGATCTAAGGGGAACTATGGCTACACCTTC
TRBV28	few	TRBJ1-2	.	CASSSFDLTGSYGYTF	TGTGCCAGCAGTTCCTTCGATTTAACAGGGTCCTATGGCTACACCTTC
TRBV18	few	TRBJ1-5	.	CASSLGNRVGQPQHF	TGTGCCAGCTCCCTGGGGAACAGGGTAGGTCAGCCCCAGCATTTT
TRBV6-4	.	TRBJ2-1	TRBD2	CASSDSVAGRDEQFF	TGTGCCAGCAGTGACTCGGTAGCGGGAAGAGATGAGCAGTTCTTC
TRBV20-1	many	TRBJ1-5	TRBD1	CSARDPFGQGDNQPQHF	TGCAGTGCTAGAGATCCCTTCGGACAGGGGGACAATCAGCCCCAGCATTTT
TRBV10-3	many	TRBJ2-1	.	CAISPPPYNEQFF	TGTGCCATCAGCCCCCCCCCCTACAATGAGCAGTTCTTC
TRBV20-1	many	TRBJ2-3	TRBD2	CSARDQTGRGDTQYF	TGCAGTGCTAGAGATCAGACCGGGAGGGGCGATACGCAGTATTTT
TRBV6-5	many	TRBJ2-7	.	CASSGGSSYEQYF	TGTGCCAGCTCTGGAGGAAGCTCCTACGAGCAGTACTTC
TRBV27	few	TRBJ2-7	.	CASSVTGVGEQYF	TGTGCCAGCAGTGTAACGGGAGTAGGGGAGCAGTACTTC
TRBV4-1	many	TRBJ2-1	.	CASSQVGDGEQFF	TGCGCCAGCAGCCAAGTGGGGGACGGTGAGCAGTTCTTC
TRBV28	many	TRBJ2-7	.	CASSSFRVLFYEQYF	TGTGCCAGCAGTTCGTTCCGGGTCCTATTCTACGAGCAGTACTTC
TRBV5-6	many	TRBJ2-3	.	CASSTKGVAQEDTQYF	TGTGCCAGCAGTACCAAAGGGGTAGCCCAGGAAGATACGCAGTATTTT
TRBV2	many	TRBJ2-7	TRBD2	CASSEALWTSSYEQYF	TGTGCCAGCAGTGAAGCGCTGTGGACTAGCAGCTACGAGCAGTACTTC
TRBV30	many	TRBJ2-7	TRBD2	CASGARGGTYEQYF	TGTGCCTCAGGAGCGCGGGGGGGTACCTACGAGCAGTACTTC
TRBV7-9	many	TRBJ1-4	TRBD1	CASSPGQGIANEKLFF	TGTGCCAGCAGCCCGGGACAGGGGATTGCTAATGAAAAACTGTTTTTT
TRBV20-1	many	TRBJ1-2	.	CSARAAAGAGGYTF	TGCAGTGCTAGAGCCGCGGCGGGGGCAGGCGGCTACACCTTC
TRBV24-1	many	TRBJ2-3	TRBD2	CATSTPTRGIAGVTDTQYF	TGTGCCACCAGTACTCCTACCCGAGGGATAGCGGGTGTCACAGATACGCAGTATTTT
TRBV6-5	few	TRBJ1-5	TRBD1	CASSYGTGLGQPQHF	TGTGCCAGCAGTTACGGGACAGGGTTGGGTCAGCCCCAGCATTTT
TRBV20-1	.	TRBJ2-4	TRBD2	CSAISGRGYIQYF	TGCAGTGCTATTAGCGGGAGGGGGTACATTCAGTACTTC
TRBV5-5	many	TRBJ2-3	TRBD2	CASSTSGRTDTQYF	TGTGCCAGCAGCACTAGCGGACGCACAGATACGCAGTATTTT
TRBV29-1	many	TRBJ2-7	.	CSVDFGPKTGEQYF	TGCAGCGTTGATTTTGGCCCAAAAACGGGGGAGCAGTACTTC
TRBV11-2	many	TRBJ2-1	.	CASSLDGRDGGEQFF	TGTGCCAGCAGCTTAGATGGGCGGGATGGGGGTGAGCAGTTCTTC
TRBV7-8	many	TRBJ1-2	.	CASSPLDGRYGYTF	TGTGCCAGCAGCCCCCTAGATGGCCGCTATGGCTACACCTTC
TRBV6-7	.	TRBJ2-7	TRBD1	CVSTGQVDSHEQYF	TGTGTCAGCACCGGACAGGTTGACTCCCACGAGCAGTACTTC
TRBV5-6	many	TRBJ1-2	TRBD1	CASSGGQGANYGYTF	TGTGCCAGCAGCGGGGGACAGGGAGCTAACTATGGCTACACCTTC
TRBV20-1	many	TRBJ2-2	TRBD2	CSAKTGLAGGATGELFF	TGCAGTGCCAAAACGGGACTAGCGGGAGGCGCGACCGGGGAGCTGTTTTTT
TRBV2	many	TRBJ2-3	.	CASREGEDTQYF	TGTGCCAGCCGTGAGGGAGAAGATACGCAGTATTTT
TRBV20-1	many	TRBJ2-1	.	CSAAVPNEQFF	TGCAGTGCAGCAGTCCCCAATGAGCAGTTCTTC
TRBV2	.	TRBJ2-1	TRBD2	CASGLVSSGAYNEQFF	TGTGCCAGCGGACTAGTTTCTAGCGGAGCCTACAATGAGCAGTTCTTC
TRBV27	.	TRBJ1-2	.	CASSPYSGPFYGYTF	TGTGCCAGCAGTCCCTATTCGGGGCCATTCTATGGCTACACCTTC
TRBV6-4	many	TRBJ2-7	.	CASSEVGSGEQYF	TGTGCCAGCAGTGAGGTGGGGTCGGGAGAGCAGTACTTC
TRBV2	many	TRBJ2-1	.	CASSEWQDRHNEQFF	TGTGCCAGCAGTGAATGGCAGGATCGGCACAATGAGCAGTTCTTC
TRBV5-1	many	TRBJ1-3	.	CASHTGSPGNTIYF	TGCGCCAGCCACACAGGGTCGCCTGGAAACACCATATATTTT
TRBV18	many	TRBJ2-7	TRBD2	CASSPPTSGSREQYF	TGTGCCAGCTCACCACCCACTAGCGGGAGCCGCGAGCAGTACTTC
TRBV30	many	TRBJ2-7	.	CAWSVRLEQYF	TGTGCCTGGAGTGTGCGACTAGAGCAGTACTTC
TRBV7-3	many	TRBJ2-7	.	CASSFTAGYEQYF	TGTGCCAGCAGCTTCACCGCGGGGTACGAGCAGTACTTC
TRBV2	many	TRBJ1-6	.	CASNQGQHYYNSPLHF	TGTGCCAGCAACCAGGGACAACACTATTATAATTCACCCCTCCACTTT
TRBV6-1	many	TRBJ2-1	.	CASSESIGDYNEQFF	TGTGCCAGCAGTGAAAGTATAGGGGACTACAATGAGCAGTTCTTC
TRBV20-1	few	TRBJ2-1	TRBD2	CSARDRLLAGAGEQFF	TGCAGTGCTAGAGATCGTCTACTAGCGGGAGCCGGTGAGCAGTTCTTC
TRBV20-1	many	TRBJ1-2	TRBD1	CSAQDRANYGYTF	TGCAGTGCTCAGGACAGGGCTAACTATGGCTACACCTTC